Presented here are 26 T cell receptor beta chains from one specimen sequenced in a study of blood T cell dynamics during melanoma immunotherapy. The time point is: week 3, after first cycle of checkpoint inhibitor. Clones were sequenced by immunoSEQ multiplex PCR, and TCRdb holds only the in-frame ones, with some missing. This repertoire shows several thousand clones, 88% found once; its top ten account for roughly 2.5%. This specimen consisted of blood, obtained from a patient treated with checkpoint blockade. The receptors derive from a human donor with melanoma.

CDR3 sequence reads: CSVVQVANYGYTF. The CDR3 bases are TGCAGCGTTGTTCAAGTAGCTAACTATGGCTACACCTTC. The chain couples TRBV29-1 to TRBJ1-2; D uncertain. Trimming cost V 4 bases and J 0 bases, with 9 bases left between them. Germline assignment: CDR1 SQVTM and CDR2 ANQGSEA. CDR3 length: 13 residues.

This chain links TRBV28 with TRBJ1-2, with 10 bases matching TRBD1. Trimming took 6 bases from V and 5 from J; bases not matched to a gene: 9. The CDR3 runs 15 residues. From germline, CDR1 is MDHEN and CDR2 SYDVKM. In nucleotides, the CDR3 is TGTGCCAGCAGATCCGGGACAGGGGCCTTTTATGGCTACACCTTC. As protein: CASRSGTGAFYGYTF.

V usage is TRBV5-4 and J usage is TRBJ1-2, with D possibly being TRBD1 (6 bases). V was shortened by 4 bases and J by 2 bases, with 12 bases between the two germline ends. In germline, CDR1 is SGHNT, CDR2 YYREEE (reference sequence). The length of the CDR3 is 14 residues. The CDR3 bases are TGTGCCAGCAGCGGGGGCAGAACCAACTATGGCTACACCTTC. This codes for CASSGGRTNYGYTF.

V and J are TRBV2 and TRBJ1-2; no reliable D call. Germline V gene data show CDR1 as SNHLY and CDR2 as FYNNEI. V dropped 6 bases and J dropped 7 bases, with 24 bases sitting between them. The CDR3 extends over 16 amino acids. The CDR3 spells CASSLLEGGPVAGYTF. CDR3 DNA sequence: TGTGCCAGCAGCCTCTTGGAGGGAGGTCCTGTGGCTGGCTACACCTTC.

This chain uses TRBV5-1 with TRBJ1-2; TRBD1 agrees at 10 bases. CDR3 length: 15 residues. J lost 7 bases, V lost 0 bases, and 6 bases had no gene match. CDR1 is SGHRS, CDR2 YFSETQ, per germline. The CDR3 protein is CASSLAAGQGSGYTF. The CDR3 DNA is TGCGCCAGCAGCTTGGCCGCGGGACAGGGGAGTGGCTACACCTTC. The full variable domain, rest sourced from reference TRBV5-1 and TRBJ1-2, is KAGVTQTPRYLIKTRGQQVTLSCSPISGHRSVSWYQQTPGQGLQFLFEYFSETQRNKGNFPGRFSGRQFSNSRSEMNVSTLELGDSALYLCASSLAAGQGSGYTFGSGTRLTVV.

V usage is TRBV5-1 and J usage is TRBJ1-1, with D unresolved. Germline CDR1 and CDR2: SGHRS and YFSETQ. V was clipped by 0 bases and J by 2 bases, with 11 bases between them. This CDR3 has 15 residues. As DNA, the CDR3 is TGCGCCAGCAGCTTGGAAGGGTTCCTAAACACTGAAGCTTTCTTT. Translating gives CASSLEGFLNTEAFF. Full variable domain (remainder filled in from reference TRBV5-1 and TRBJ1-1): KAGVTQTPRYLIKTRGQQVTLSCSPISGHRSVSWYQQTPGQGLQFLFEYFSETQRNKGNFPGRFSGRQFSNSRSEMNVSTLELGDSALYLCASSLEGFLNTEAFFGQGTRLTVV.

The gene calls are TRBV27 and TRBJ2-7; D not certain. Germline loops: CDR1 MNHEY, CDR2 SMNVEV (reference sequence). The CDR3 runs 12 residues. V lost 0 bases to trimming and J lost 4 bases, with 4 bases between them. The CDR3 region has the DNA TGTGCCAGCAGTTTATCGGGATACGAGCAGTACTTC. Its protein is CASSLSGYEQYF.

This sequence joins TRBV5-1 and TRBJ1-1; a possible D gene is TRBD1 (6 bases). The germline V and J ends were trimmed by 2 bases and 2 bases, with 16 bases remaining between them. Germline CDR1 and CDR2: SGHRS and YFSETQ. The length of the CDR3 is 16 residues. The CDR3 protein is CASSLGGAQTNTEAFF. The CDR3 DNA reads as TGCGCCAGCAGCTTAGGGGGGGCCCAAACAAACACTGAAGCTTTCTTT. Supplemented by reference TRBV5-1 and TRBJ1-1, the full variable domain reads KAGVTQTPRYLIKTRGQQVTLSCSPISGHRSVSWYQQTPGQGLQFLFEYFSETQRNKGNFPGRFSGRQFSNSRSEMNVSTLELGDSALYLCASSLGGAQTNTEAFFGQGTRLTVV.

The gene calls are TRBV28 and TRBJ1-5, with 10 nucleotides matching TRBD1. The V gene end was trimmed by 6 bases and the J gene end by 3 bases; junction bases not matched to a gene: 5. CDR3 length: 15 amino acids. Germline V gene data show CDR1 as MDHEN and CDR2 as SYDVKM. The CDR3 DNA reads TGTGCCAGCAGCTGGCGACAGGGGGCCAATCAGCCCCAGCATTTT. This codes for CASSWRQGANQPQHF.

V usage is TRBV19 and J usage is TRBJ2-7, with D perhaps TRBD2 (5 bases). The V gene's germline CDR1 is LNHDA and CDR2 SQIVND (reference sequence). The CDR3 has 13 residues. V shed 1 base and J shed 4 bases, with 8 bases lying between them. The CDR3 protein is CASSIVEGYEQYF. The CDR3 DNA is TGTGCCAGTAGTATAGTCGAGGGATACGAGCAGTACTTC.

The chain is built from TRBV19 and TRBJ2-7, with TRBD1 matching 7 bases. The CDR3 totals 14 residues. CDR1 and CDR2 (germline): LNHDA, SQIVND (reference sequence). V was clipped by 5 bases and J by 4 bases; unmatched bases: 8. The CDR3 DNA reads TGTGCCAGTAGTGCTCATGGGACAGAGTACGAGCAGTACTTC. This encodes CASSAHGTEYEQYF.

CDR3 nucleotide sequence: TGTGCCAGCAGCCGAAGGAGGGGGGGCTTCAATGAGCAGTTCTTC. Residues: CASSRRRGGFNEQFF. The chain uses TRBV5-8 and TRBJ2-1; a weak D match, TRBD2 (7 bases). V was shortened by 4 bases and J by 6 bases, with 17 bases between the two germline ends. CDR3 length: 15 residues. Germline-derived CDR1 and CDR2 are SGHTS and YDEGEE.

The chain couples TRBV2 to TRBJ1-3; D is undetermined. CDR3 length: 13 residues. CDR1 is SNHLY and CDR2 is FYNNEI in the germline V gene. The V and J ends lost 4 bases and 4 bases respectively, with 8 bases between them. DNA for the CDR3: TGTGCCAGCAGTGGGTCACAAGGAAACACCATATATTTT. It codes for CASSGSQGNTIYF.

V gene TRBV15 combines with J gene TRBJ1-1; no firm D call. CDR1 and CDR2 from the germline V gene are LNHNV and YYDKDF (reference sequence). This CDR3 contains 14 residues. V gave up 4 bases and J gave up 6 bases, with 15 bases separating them. Written as DNA, the CDR3 is TGTGCCACCAGCACAAGCAGGTTGGCCCCTGAAGCTTTCTTT. Translation: CATSTSRLAPEAFF.

V is TRBV28 and J is TRBJ1-2; 8 bases align to TRBD1. V was clipped by 5 bases and J by 7 bases; unmatched bases: 6. CDR1 and CDR2 from the germline V gene are MDHEN and SYDVKM. CDR3 length: 13 amino acids. Here the CDR3 DNA reads TGTGCCAGCAGTGGGACAGGAGGGGGTGGCTACACCTTC. Translated: CASSGTGGGGYTF.

This chain links TRBV29-1 with TRBJ1-5; TRBD1 agrees at 10 bases. Per germline, CDR1 SQVTM and CDR2 ANQGSEA. The CDR3 totals 12 residues. J was trimmed by 4 bases and V by 7 bases; bases with no gene match: 1. The CDR3 spells CSAGQGNQPQHF. CDR3 DNA: TGCAGCGCGGGACAGGGGAATCAGCCCCAGCATTTT.

This clone appeared once. The chain carries TRBV7-2 and TRBJ1-1, with D perhaps TRBD1 (6 bases). The CDR3 has 17 residues. The V gene's germline CDR1 is SGHTA and CDR2 FQGNSA. The V end was cut by 0 bases, the J end by 0 bases, with 14 bases between. CDR3 in amino acids: CASSLATVKGVNTEAFF. The CDR3 nucleotides read TGTGCCAGCAGCTTAGCGACCGTGAAGGGGGTGAACACTGAAGCTTTCTTT.

The genes are TRBV25-1 and TRBJ2-2; D is possibly TRBD1 or TRBD2 (5 bases each). The V and J ends lost 5 bases and 3 bases respectively, with 13 bases between them. The length of the CDR3 is 15 residues. CDR1 is MGHDK, CDR2 SYGVNS, per germline. The CDR3 protein is CASSKGTMYTGELFF. The CDR3 nucleotides read TGTGCCAGCAGTAAGGGGACGATGTACACCGGGGAGCTGTTTTTT.

The count of this clone is one. The chain links TRBV5-4 to TRBJ1-2; 9 bases align to TRBD1. Looked up from germline, CDR1 is SGHNT and CDR2 is YYREEE (reference sequence). The CDR3 spans 13 residues. Trimming at V came to 4 bases and at J to 8 bases, leaving 6 bases not matched to a gene. The CDR3 is CASSVRQGGGYTF. The DNA for the CDR3 is TGTGCCAGCAGCGTGAGACAGGGGGGAGGCTACACCTTC.

This clone has just one count. V gene TRBV21-1 combines with J gene TRBJ1-2; the table's D call of TRBD1 was not tested on the DNA. TRBV21-1 is labeled a pseudogene. The CDR3 consists of 13 residues. Written as DNA, the CDR3 is TGTGCCAGCAGCGGACAGGGGGTGGGTGGCTACACCTTC. Its translation: CASSGQGVGGYTF.

The rearrangement joins TRBV13 to TRBJ1-2; no clear D gene. Germline values: CDR1 PRHDT, CDR2 FYEKMQ (reference sequence). Trimming pared 4 bases from V and 4 bases from J, leaving 10 bases between. This CDR3 is 13 amino acids long. The CDR3 region is CASSSGLLYGYTF. CDR3 sequence (DNA): TGTGCCAGCAGCTCTGGACTGCTCTATGGCTACACCTTC.

The chain recombines TRBV25-1 with TRBJ2-7; D not resolved. Germline CDR1 reads MGHDK; CDR2 reads SYGVNS. CDR3 length equals 10 residues. V lost 3 bases and J 3 bases, leaving 0 bases between the germline ends. The CDR3 is CASSDYEQYF. The CDR3 bases are TGTGCCAGCAGTGACTACGAGCAGTACTTC.

The chain's CDR3 is CASSLKTRQYF. CDR3 sequence (DNA): TGTGCCAGCAGTTTAAAGACCCGGCAGTACTTC. The chain combines TRBV28 with TRBJ2-7; D is unresolved. Per the germline V gene, CDR1 is MDHEN and CDR2 is SYDVKM. The CDR3 has 11 amino acids. V lost 2 bases and J lost 9, with 8 bases in between.

CDR3 residues: CAISESPAAGGEDYGYTF. Written as DNA, the CDR3 is TGTGCCATCAGTGAGTCGCCCGCGGCAGGGGGCGAGGACTATGGCTACACCTTC. V usage is TRBV10-3 and J usage is TRBJ1-2; 8 nucleotides agree with TRBD1. Trimming removed 0 bases from V and 3 bases from J; junction bases left unmatched: 12. CDR1 and CDR2 (germline): ENHRY, SYGVKD. CDR3 length equals 18 residues.

In this sample, this clone turned up once. The chain combines TRBV7-8 with TRBJ1-3, with D hard to call. V was clipped by 1 base and J by 0 bases, with 7 bases between them. Germline V gene data show CDR1 as SGHVS and CDR2 as FQNEAQ. This CDR3 region has 15 residues. CDR3 amino acids: CASSLETFSGNTIYF. The CDR3 bases are TGTGCCAGCAGCTTAGAGACATTCTCTGGAAACACCATATATTTT.

The V call is TRBV15, the J call TRBJ2-7; weak D call: TRBD2 (6 bases). Germline V gene data show CDR1 as LNHNV and CDR2 as YYDKDF (reference sequence). CDR3 length equals 13 residues. V was trimmed by 6 bases and J by 5 bases, leaving 14 bases between them. The CDR3 DNA follows: TGTGCCACCAGTTCTCAGGAGGGACACGAGCAGTACTTC. Protein: CATSSQEGHEQYF.